This T cell receptor beta chain was sequenced during a study of tumor-infiltrating lymphocytes in primary liver carcinoma (dated by TCRdb to 2016 to 2017). Background on the whole study: The five patients, three men and two women aged 30 to 69 years, had hepatocellular carcinoma (four) or combined HCC and intrahepatic cholangiocarcinoma (one). TCRbeta repertoire sequencing covered 35 or so specimens from 5 patients: 25 or so tumor regions, 5 adjacent noncancerous liver tissues and 5 peripheral blood samples. The tumors of the five patients were staged as T1-T3 N0M0, with maximum diameters ranging from roughly 4.2 to 10 cm. To link TCRbeta repertoire diversity with the local molecular phenotype, the roughly 23 tumor region samples were profiled using Agilent mRNA microarrays. High reproducibility was observed for the technical replicate repertoires, with mean shared-clone rates around 0.89 and correlation coefficients above 0.98. Samples yielded roughly 3.5 to 7.13 million productive TCRbeta reads; read depth did not differ significantly between tissue types. For each liver tumor, the study sampled five regions along with adjacent normal tissue and blood, and applied TCRbeta repertoire sequencing, expression microarrays and whole-exome sequencing.

General findings and caveats noted by the study authors: Only about 7-25% of top clones were found in all five regions of a tumor, suggesting spatial heterogeneity of tumor-infiltrating T cells. The study included only a few patients, and the authors note findings should be validated in a larger study. Only the TCR beta chain was sequenced, so true repertoire diversity is likely underestimated because unpaired alpha chains were not captured. Pairs of tumor regions showed greater repertoire overlap (mean around 35%) than tumor-adjacent pairs (roughly 17%) or tumor-blood pairs (roughly 15%), which is consistent with antigen-driven expansion. Since the samples were bulk and unsorted, there was no way to compare CD4+ and CD8+ T cell repertoires. The top 250 clones made up a significantly larger repertoire fraction in tumors than in blood (p = 0.039).

Without any cell sorting, total RNA and DNA were co-extracted from about 21-30 mg of bulk tissue using the AllPrep DNA/RNA mini kit. Roughly five patients with histopathologically diagnosed primary liver carcinoma underwent surgical resection in China between 2015 and 2016. Patients had chronic HBV infection and were treatment-naive at sampling. Each tumor was sampled at five spatially separated regions: the tumor centre plus the superior, inferior, left-lateral and right-lateral poles. According to histology, viable tumor cells made up more than 85% of every tumor sample. Fresh tumor and adjacent tissue pieces were bisected, with one half stored in RNAlater at -80 degrees C and the other half sent for histology. Concerning this clonotype: The antigen it recognizes is unknown. The record has no base qualities; no much larger clone is one base away.

CDR1 is given as SEHNR and CDR2 as FQNEAQ, both from the germline V gene (reference sequence). The germline V and J ends show losses of 5 bases and 7 bases respectively, and no gene match explains 9 bases of the junction. Measured from the cysteine to the phenylalanine, the CDR3 is 15 residues long. This entry keeps only the CDR3 DNA: 45 bases, framed from base 1. TCRbeta-specific cDNA was reverse-transcribed from about 500 ng total RNA using a constant-region primer and ProtoScript II reverse transcriptase. Construction of the TCRbeta libraries relied on three nested rounds of multiplex PCR, following a slightly modified ARM-PCR procedure. Each of the first two PCR rounds ran for approximately 10 cycles using multiplex TRBV1-TRBV30 forward primers together with a Cbeta reverse primer. Sample barcodes and Illumina adapters were added in a final 25-cycle PCR with Deep VentR polymerase. Before sequencing, amplicons of 200-500 bp were gel-purified using a QIAquick gel extraction kit. The TCRbeta amplicons were sequenced with 250-bp paired-end reads on an Illumina HiSeq 2500. In the source study's methods: Trimmomatic v0.33 was used to quality-trim the reads, and FLASH v1.2.11 was used to merge paired reads so that full CDR3 sequences could be recovered. V, D and J germline segments were assigned to the rearranged TCRbeta sequences using MiGEC v1.2.1b. Clonotype statistics, along with Shannon-Wiener diversity indices, were calculated using VDJtools v1.0.0. To reduce sampling bias, subsequent analyses other than the diversity analysis used only the 250 most abundant clonotypes in each sample. TCRdb reworked the public reads: Q25 trimming with fastp, MiXCR clone assembly, productive beta chains retained. Rows with one shared CDR3 protein collapse into an entry with the most common genes and DNA. The V and J calls come from TCRdb's annotation, not from the publication. The sample table contains 100,000 or so distinct CDR3 sequences; only one count was recorded for over 55% of them. Clones ranked in the top ten supply around 9.1% of the sample.

The rearrangement joined TRBV7-9 to TRBJ2-7, with 12 junctional bases fitting TRBD1. This TCR derives from a woman between 55 and 75 years old with primary liver carcinoma and hepatitis B virus infection. The sample was liver tumor tissue from sampling region 5. The sample's cell subset or site label, in plain terms: tumor region T5, tumor centre. The sequenced DNA: TGTGCCAGCAGCCCGAACCGGGACAGGGGGCATGAGCAGTACTTC. The translation is CASSPNRDRGHEQYF.